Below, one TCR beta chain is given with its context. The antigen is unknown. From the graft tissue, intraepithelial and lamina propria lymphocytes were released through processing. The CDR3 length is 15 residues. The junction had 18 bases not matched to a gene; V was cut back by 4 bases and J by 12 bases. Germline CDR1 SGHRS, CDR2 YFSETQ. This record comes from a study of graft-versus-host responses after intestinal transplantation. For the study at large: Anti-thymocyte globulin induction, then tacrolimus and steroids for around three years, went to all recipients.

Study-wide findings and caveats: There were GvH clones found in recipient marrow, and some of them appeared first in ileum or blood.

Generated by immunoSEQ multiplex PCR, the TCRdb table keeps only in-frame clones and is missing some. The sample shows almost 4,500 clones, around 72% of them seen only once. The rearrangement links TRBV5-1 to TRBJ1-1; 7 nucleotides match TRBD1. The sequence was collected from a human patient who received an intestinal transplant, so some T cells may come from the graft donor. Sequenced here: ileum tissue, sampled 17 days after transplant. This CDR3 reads CASSLRQGTHQVTFF. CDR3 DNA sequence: TGCGCCAGCAGCCTACGACAGGGTACCCACCAGGTCACTTTCTTT. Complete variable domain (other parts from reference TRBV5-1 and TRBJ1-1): KAGVTQTPRYLIKTRGQQVTLSCSPISGHRSVSWYQQTPGQGLQFLFEYFSETQRNKGNFPGRFSGRQFSNSRSEMNVSTLELGDSALYLCASSLRQGTHQVTFFGQGTRLTVV.